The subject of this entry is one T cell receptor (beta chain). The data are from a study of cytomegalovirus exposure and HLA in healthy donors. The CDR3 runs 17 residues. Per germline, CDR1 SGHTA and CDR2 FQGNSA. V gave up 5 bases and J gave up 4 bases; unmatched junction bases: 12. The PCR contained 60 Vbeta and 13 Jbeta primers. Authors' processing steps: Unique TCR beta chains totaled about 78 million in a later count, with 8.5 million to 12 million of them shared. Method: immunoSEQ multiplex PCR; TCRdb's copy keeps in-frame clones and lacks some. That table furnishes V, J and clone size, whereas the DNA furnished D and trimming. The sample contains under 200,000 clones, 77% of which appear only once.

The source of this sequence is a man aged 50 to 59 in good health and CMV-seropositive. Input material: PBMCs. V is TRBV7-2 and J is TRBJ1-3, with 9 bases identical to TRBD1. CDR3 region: CASSLSGTGLSGNTIYF. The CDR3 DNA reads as TGTGCCAGCAGCCTCTCCGGGACAGGGTTAAGCGGAAACACCATATATTTT.